This T cell receptor (beta chain) is from a study of blood T cells in healthy people across ages. The trim removed 5 bases at V and 7 bases at J, leaving 13 bases unmatched. This CDR3 has 16 amino acids. Primers used in a second PCR of about 7 to 12 cycles were a sample-barcoded 5' primer and a J-beta primer mix. TCRdb passed the 5' RACE reads through MiXCR, listing each CDR3 protein once. This table has about 760,000 distinct CDR3 sequences, 25% appearing once. This sample was also put to use in a study of T cells of mothers and their children. That work contributes: Researchers put all of the extracted RNA into cDNA synthesis, using 1.5 ug per 15 ul. Unrelated mother-child pairs always had slightly, but never significantly, lower normalized overlap than related pairs.

Specimen: blood. The chain carries TRBV12-3 or TRBV12-4 and TRBJ1-4; 7 bases match TRBD1. The receptor's source is a boy between 10 and 17 years old in good health. The DNA of the CDR3 is TGTGCCAGCAGTCATACAGGGGAGGGGGTTGGTGAAAAACTGTTTTTT. The encoded protein is CASSHTGEGVGEKLFF.